The present TCR beta chain was sequenced within a study of identical twins. Study results and caveats: The abundant beta clonotypes from cord blood had fewer insertions, and memory repertoires had none of this.

Trimming pared 4 bases from V and 2 bases from J, leaving 14 bases between. The CDR3 consists of 14 residues. Germline assignment: CDR1 DFQATT and CDR2 SNEGSKA (reference sequence). TCRdb recomputed calls from the 5' RACE reads with MiXCR, one row per CDR3 protein. This table holds approximately 210,000 distinct CDR3 sequences, 15% found once. On this clonotype itself: Its antigen is as yet unknown.

The sample also formed part of further work on T cells expressing NK-cell markers. That paper states: Eight donors were sequenced, seven testing HCMV-seropositive and one testing seronegative. More than 5 donors carried dominant NKG2C+ clonotypes that made up roughly 1.0-7.5% of their CD8+ T cells.

This receptor was taken from a woman between 18 and 29 years old in good health. Sequencing was carried out using CD8+ T cells sorted from blood. V gene TRBV20-1 combines with J gene TRBJ2-5, with D possibly TRBD1 on 5 matching bases. CDR3 bases: TGCAGTGCTACCCCCGGACAAGAACAAGAGACCCAGTACTTC. This codes for CSATPGQEQETQYF.